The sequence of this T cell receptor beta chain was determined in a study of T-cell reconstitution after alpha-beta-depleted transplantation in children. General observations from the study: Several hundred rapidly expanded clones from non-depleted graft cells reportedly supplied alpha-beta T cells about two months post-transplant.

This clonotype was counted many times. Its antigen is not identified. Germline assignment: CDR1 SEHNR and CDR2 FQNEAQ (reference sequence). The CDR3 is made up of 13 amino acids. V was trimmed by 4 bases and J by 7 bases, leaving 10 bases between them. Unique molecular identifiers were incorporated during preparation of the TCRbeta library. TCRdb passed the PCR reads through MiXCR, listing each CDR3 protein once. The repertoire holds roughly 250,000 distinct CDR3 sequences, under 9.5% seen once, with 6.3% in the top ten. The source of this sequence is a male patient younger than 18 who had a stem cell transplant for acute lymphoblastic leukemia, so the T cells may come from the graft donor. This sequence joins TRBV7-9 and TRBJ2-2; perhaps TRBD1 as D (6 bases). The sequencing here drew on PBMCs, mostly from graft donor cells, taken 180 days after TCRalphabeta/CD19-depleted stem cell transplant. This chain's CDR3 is CASSSWTDGELFF. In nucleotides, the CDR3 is TGTGCCAGCAGCTCCTGGACAGACGGGGAGCTGTTTTTT. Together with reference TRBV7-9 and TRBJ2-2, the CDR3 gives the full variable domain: DTGVSQNPRHKITKRGQNVTFRCDPISEHNRLYWYRQTLGQGPEFLTYFQNEAQLEKSRLLSDRFSAERPKGSFSTLEIQRTEQGDSAMYLCASSSWTDGELFFGEGSRLTVL.